A single sample is the source of the 30 T cell receptor beta chains below, sequenced in a study of shared clonotypes between healthy human individuals. Clones were read by immunoSEQ multiplex PCR, and TCRdb kept only the in-frame ones, dropping some. The sample shows about 2.5 million clones, less than 95% of them seen only once. The sequenced material came from naive CD4+ T cells from PBMCs. Noted subset: CD45RA+ positively selected. The receptors were gathered from a man aged 18 to 29 in good health. Some clones in this sample may be carry-over from other donors' samples.

The V gene is TRBV7-8, the J gene TRBJ2-1; D is ambiguous. Germline values: CDR1 SGHVS, CDR2 FQNEAQ. The V end was cut by 5 bases, the J end by 2 bases, with 4 bases between. The CDR3 covers 12 residues. In DNA, the CDR3 is TGTGCCAGCAGCCAAACCTACAATGAGCAGTTCTTC. This gives the protein CASSQTYNEQFF.

The chain couples TRBV15 to TRBJ2-5; the D is unclear. Trimming took off 1 base at V and 3 bases at J, with 6 bases between the two ends. The CDR3 loop spans 13 amino acids. CDR1 and CDR2 (germline): LNHNV, YYDKDF (reference sequence). The CDR3 region has the DNA TGTGCCACCAGCAGAGCCCAGAAAGAGACCCAGTACTTC. It yields the protein CATSRAQKETQYF.

The chain couples TRBV7-5 to TRBJ1-1. TRBV7-5 is noted as a pseudogene. This CDR3 is built from 16 residues. The CDR3 bases are TGTGCCAGGAAGCAGGCAGGGAGGGGGGAGAACACTGAAGCTTTCTTT. This codes for CARKQAGRGENTEAFF.

The genes are TRBV5-4 and TRBJ2-3; D is unresolved. CDR3 size: 15 residues. Deletions cut 4 bases from V and 0 bases from J, with 12 bases between. Germline CDR1 and CDR2: SGHNT and YYREEE (reference sequence). For the CDR3, the DNA is TGTGCCAGCAGCCCTGACGGCAGGAGCACAGATACGCAGTATTTT. It codes for CASSPDGRSTDTQYF.

The chain is built from TRBV23-1 and TRBJ1-2; possibly TRBD1 for D (5 bases). TRBV23-1 is placed among ORFs of uncertain function. The CDR3 loop spans 16 amino acids. With 0 bases removed from V and 8 bases from J, the gap between germline ends came to 19 bases. CDR3 sequence: CASSQSGQGGSSGYTF. Here the CDR3 DNA reads TGCGCCAGCAGTCAATCGGGGCAGGGTGGATCCTCGGGCTACACCTTC.

This rearrangement joins TRBV5-6 to TRBJ2-7, with a tentative D call TRBD2 (6 bases). Deletions cut 4 bases from V and 6 bases from J, with 11 bases between. The length of the CDR3 is 12 residues. CDR1 SGHDT and CDR2 YYEEEE come from the germline V gene. The CDR3: CASSRLGGEQYF. The CDR3 nucleotides are TGTGCCAGCAGCCGCCTGGGGGGCGAGCAGTACTTC.

The chain joins TRBV4-3 to TRBJ2-1, with TRBD2 as a possible D gene (6 bases). V was pared by 3 bases and J by 6 bases, with 18 bases between. This CDR3 contains 16 residues. Germline V gene lookup returns CDR1 LGHNA and CDR2 YSLEER. The CDR3 bases are TGCGCCAGCAGCCATGGCCAGGGCCTAGCGAGCAATGAGCAGTTCTTC. Its protein is CASSHGQGLASNEQFF.

The chain is built from TRBV5-1 and TRBJ2-3; maybe TRBD2 (5 bases). Germline V CDR1 and CDR2: SGHRS, YFSETQ. This CDR3 has 15 residues. V was cut by 4 bases and J by 2 bases, with 14 bases left in between. The CDR3 reads CASSLLQRTTDTQYF. In DNA form, the CDR3 reads TGCGCCAGCAGCCTTCTCCAGCGGACCACAGATACGCAGTATTTT.

The chain recombines TRBV7-9 with TRBJ1-1; D possibly corresponds to TRBD1 (5 bases). Trimming stripped 4 bases from V and 11 bases from J, with 20 bases between. Germline V CDR1 and CDR2: SEHNR, FQNEAQ (reference sequence). The length of the CDR3 is 14 residues. The CDR3 is CASSSGGREGLAFF. The CDR3 region has the DNA TGTGCCAGCAGCTCCGGAGGCAGGGAGGGTCTGGCTTTCTTT.

The chain links TRBV10-2 to TRBJ2-7; possible D gene TRBD2, 5 bases. The germline V gene encodes CDR1 WSHSY and CDR2 SAAADI. The CDR3 length is 14 residues. The germline V and J ends were trimmed by 6 bases and 0 bases, with 12 bases remaining between them. CDR3 loop: CASRADPSSYEQYF. In nucleotides, the CDR3 is TGCGCCAGCAGAGCGGACCCGAGCTCCTACGAGCAGTACTTC.

This clone was counted once. The chain employs TRBV19 and TRBJ2-5, with TRBD2 identical over 10 bases. The junction had 3 bases not matched to a gene; V was cut back by 4 bases and J by 7 bases. Per the germline V gene, CDR1 is LNHDA and CDR2 is SQIVND (reference sequence). This CDR3 region has 13 residues. The DNA for the CDR3 is TGTGCCAGTAGTACCCTAGCGGGAGCGACCCAGTACTTC. Translated: CASSTLAGATQYF.

The rearrangement links TRBV5-1 to TRBJ2-4, with D possibly called TRBD1 or TRBD2 (5 bases each). The germline V gene has CDR1 SGHRS and CDR2 YFSETQ. This CDR3 has 18 amino acids. Trimming cost V 4 bases and J 0 bases, with 20 bases left between them. This chain's CDR3 is CASSRDRHQSLAKNIQYF. In DNA, the CDR3 is TGCGCCAGCAGCCGGGACCGGCACCAGTCGTTAGCCAAAAACATTCAGTACTTC.

As regards this clone: Germline and junction disagree at one end, which may indicate a read error. V and J are TRBV28 and TRBJ2-7; D remains ambiguous. Germline V CDR1 and CDR2: MDHEN, SYDVKM. The CDR3 totals 14 residues. This CDR3 reads CASSLGDLPYGQYF. The CDR3, as DNA: TGTGCCAGCAGTTTAGGAGACTTACCCTACGGGCAGTACTTC.

This chain joins TRBV21-1 and TRBJ1-4. TRBV21-1 is assigned pseudogene status. This CDR3 has 16 residues. CDR3 nucleotides: TGTGCCAGCAGCAAAACCCAAGGCGGAGTTAATGAAAAACTGTTTTTT. It is translated as CASSKTQGGVNEKLFF.

The rearrangement joins TRBV6-5 to TRBJ1-5, with TRBD1 as a possible D gene (5 bases). This CDR3 is built from 14 residues. Per germline, CDR1 MNHEY and CDR2 SVGAGI. The ends were cut back, 4 bases at V and 0 bases at J, with 7 bases in the middle. The CDR3 sequence: CASSSRVSNQPQHF. CDR3 nucleotides: TGTGCCAGCAGTTCCAGGGTTAGCAATCAGCCCCAGCATTTT.

The chain links TRBV11-2 to TRBJ2-7; D perhaps matches TRBD2 (6 bases). The V and J ends lost 6 bases and 1 base respectively, with 16 bases between them. The CDR3 sequence is 15 residues long. Germline CDR1 and CDR2: SGHAT and FQNNGV. CDR3 DNA sequence: TGTGCCAGCAGACCCTCGGGAGTTAGGTCCTACGAGCAGTACTTC. Amino acid sequence: CASRPSGVRSYEQYF.

The chain employs TRBV7-3 and TRBJ2-7; D is perhaps TRBD1 (6 bases). The CDR3 contains 14 residues. Trimming removed 5 bases at V and 2 bases at J, with 13 bases between. Germline V gene sequence: CDR1 SGHTA, CDR2 FQGTGA. The CDR3: CASSPGVPPYEQYF. CDR3 sequence (DNA): TGTGCCAGCAGCCCAGGGGTCCCTCCCTACGAGCAGTACTTC.

The CDR3 loop reads CAISEFGDRRTGELFF. CDR3 nucleotides: TGTGCCATCAGTGAGTTCGGAGACAGGAGGACCGGGGAGCTGTTTTTT. V is TRBV10-3 and J is TRBJ2-2; possibly TRBD1 for D (6 bases). The CDR3 has 16 residues. The V gene's germline CDR1 is ENHRY and CDR2 SYGVKD. V lost 1 base and J 5 bases, leaving 14 bases between the germline ends.

This chain uses TRBV7-9 with TRBJ2-5, with D unresolved. The germline CDR1 and CDR2 sequences are SEHNR and FQNEAQ (reference sequence). Trimming removed 5 bases from V and 1 base from J, with 11 bases in between. The CDR3 runs 14 residues. The CDR3 sequence is CASSPINIQETQYF. Here the CDR3 DNA reads TGTGCCAGCAGCCCCATTAACATCCAAGAGACCCAGTACTTC. The whole variable domain, filled in from reference TRBV7-9 and TRBJ2-5, reads DTGVSQNPRHKITKRGQNVTFRCDPISEHNRLYWYRQTLGQGPEFLTYFQNEAQLEKSRLLSDRFSAERPKGSFSTLEIQRTEQGDSAMYLCASSPINIQETQYFGPGTRLLVL.

V and J are TRBV7-2 and TRBJ2-7, with D possibly matching TRBD1 (6 bases). V dropped 2 bases and J dropped 6 bases, with 11 bases sitting between them. Germline loops: CDR1 SGHTA, CDR2 FQGNSA. The CDR3 extends over 13 amino acids. CDR3 in amino acids: CASSLQGHSEQYF. In DNA form, the CDR3 reads TGTGCCAGCAGCTTACAGGGGCATAGCGAGCAGTACTTC. The entire variable domain, with the rest obtained from reference TRBV7-2 and TRBJ2-7, is as follows: GAGVSQSPSNKVTEKGKDVELRCDPISGHTALYWYRQSLGQGLEFLIYFQGNSAPDKSGLPSDRFSAERTGGSVSTLTIQRTQQEDSAVYLCASSLQGHSEQYFGPGTRLTVT.

A single count supports this clone. The rearrangement uses TRBV29-1 and TRBJ1-1; 8 bases are shared with TRBD1. Germline-derived CDR1 and CDR2 are SQVTM and ANQGSEA. Trimming cost V 7 bases and J 5 bases; bases outside gene matches: 6. The CDR3 has 12 residues. The CDR3 coding sequence is TGCAGCGCCCAGACAGGGGAAACTGAAGCTTTCTTT. This encodes CSAQTGETEAFF.

The chain carries TRBV5-4 and TRBJ2-1, with TRBD2 matching over 10 bases. Germline lookup yields CDR1 SGHNT and CDR2 YYREEE (reference sequence). This CDR3 contains 16 residues. The ends lost 4 bases at V and 7 bases at J; junction bases unmatched: 11. This CDR3 is CASSRPSGRAGNEQFF. Written as DNA, the CDR3 is TGTGCCAGCAGCCGTCCTAGCGGGAGAGCGGGGAATGAGCAGTTCTTC.

The chain is built from TRBV6-6 and TRBJ2-1; TRBD1 is a possible D gene (5 bases). This CDR3 comprises 14 residues. V lost 5 bases, J lost 5 bases, and 13 bases lay in between. The germline V gene encodes CDR1 MNHNY and CDR2 SVGAGI (reference sequence). Written as DNA, the CDR3 is TGTGCCAGCAGTATGGAGATACAGGACAATGAGCAGTTCTTC. It is translated as CASSMEIQDNEQFF.

The V gene is TRBV28, the J gene TRBJ1-2; D not resolved. Germline V lookup: CDR1 MDHEN, CDR2 SYDVKM. V was trimmed by 1 base and J by 1 base, leaving 7 bases between them. The CDR3 sequence is 14 residues long. The CDR3 sequence is CASSLYGVNYGYTF. As DNA, the CDR3 is TGTGCCAGCAGTTTATATGGGGTTAACTATGGCTACACCTTC.

With respect to this clone: Other DNA variants within this sample encode the same CDR3. The chain is built from TRBV18 and TRBJ1-5, with D hard to call. V was clipped by 3 bases and J by 2 bases, with 5 bases between them. The CDR3 covers 13 residues. From germline, CDR1 is KGHSH and CDR2 LQKENI. The CDR3: CASSPAGNQPQHF. In DNA, the CDR3 is TGTGCCAGCTCACCCGCGGGCAATCAGCCCCAGCATTTT.

This clone showed up just a few times. The chain couples TRBV7-8 to TRBJ2-1; D not certain. Trimming stripped 6 bases from V and 5 bases from J, with 5 bases between. The CDR3 totals 11 residues. CDR1 and CDR2 from the germline V gene are SGHVS and FQNEAQ. CDR3 loop: CASRQNNEQFF. CDR3 nucleotides: TGTGCCAGCAGACAAAACAATGAGCAGTTCTTC.

This clone occurred a few times. The V gene is TRBV19, the J gene TRBJ1-1, with D possibly TRBD1 on 5 matching bases. In germline, CDR1 is LNHDA, CDR2 SQIVND (reference sequence). Trimming left V 5 bases short and J 1 base short, with 14 bases between. The CDR3 spans 15 residues. The CDR3 is CASSAPPGENTEAFF. Here the CDR3 DNA reads TGTGCCAGTAGTGCACCACCGGGGGAGAACACTGAAGCTTTCTTT.

The rearrangement links TRBV19 to TRBJ1-2; D is uncertain. V was cut by 3 bases and J by 2 bases, with 10 bases left in between. This CDR3 comprises 14 residues. CDR1 is LNHDA and CDR2 is SQIVND in the germline V gene (reference sequence). The CDR3 DNA sequence: TGTGCCAGTAGTATGGAGGGCCAGAACTATGGCTACACCTTC. This translates into CASSMEGQNYGYTF.

V usage is TRBV6-5 and J usage is TRBJ2-3; the D is unclear. Germline V gives CDR1 MNHEY, CDR2 SVGAGI. The V and J ends lost 1 base and 11 bases respectively, with 19 bases between them. The CDR3 consists of 15 residues. The CDR3 loop reads CASSYYGVAPMKQYF. CDR3 nucleotides: TGTGCCAGCAGTTACTATGGGGTGGCGCCCATGAAGCAGTATTTT.

Turning to this clone: The sample contains more than one DNA sequence encoding this CDR3. V and J are TRBV5-1 and TRBJ1-2; D uncertain. Germline CDR1 reads SGHRS; CDR2 reads YFSETQ. The CDR3 totals 13 residues. Trimming removed 0 bases at V and 4 bases at J, with 7 bases between. The CDR3 spells CASSLGGSYGYTF. In DNA form, the CDR3 reads TGCGCCAGCAGCTTGGGTGGCAGCTATGGCTACACCTTC.